Listed here are 20 T cell receptor beta chains from one sample, sequenced in a study of blood T cell repertoires in COVID-19. Using immunoSEQ multiplex PCR, the repertoire was profiled, and TCRdb retains in-frame clones only, with some absent. This sample has about 150,000 clones, with around 87% found just once. Sample: PBMCs or T cells enriched from blood (not recorded which). All receptors come from a woman aged 45-65 years who had recovered from COVID-19.

The gene calls are TRBV7-6 and TRBJ1-2, with 8 bases matching TRBD1. CDR3 length: 16 amino acids. Germline CDR1 is SGHVS and CDR2 is FNYEAQ. J was trimmed by 2 bases and V by 1 base; bases with no gene match: 6. DNA for the CDR3: TGTGCCAGCAGCTTAGGGGCAGGGGGCGCAAACTATGGCTACACCTTC. It translates to CASSLGAGGANYGYTF.

The chain carries TRBV6-4 and TRBJ2-2, with unresolved D. Deletions cut 6 bases from V and 1 base from J, with 12 bases between. Looked up from germline, CDR1 is MRHNA and CDR2 is SNTAGT. The CDR3 consists of 15 residues. DNA of the CDR3: TGTGCCAGCAGCCCTACCTTCCAGAACACCGGGGAGCTGTTTTTT. It specifies CASSPTFQNTGELFF.

The chain joins TRBV7-6 to TRBJ2-7, with D perhaps matching TRBD2 (6 bases). V was clipped by 1 base and J by 6 bases, with 10 bases between them. There are 13 residues in the CDR3. CDR1 is SGHVS and CDR2 is FNYEAQ in the germline V gene. CDR3 loop: CASSLGAGTEQYF. The CDR3 coding sequence is TGTGCCAGCAGCTTAGGTGCGGGGACCGAGCAGTACTTC. The full variable domain, its missing parts supplied by reference TRBV7-6 and TRBJ2-7, is GAGVSQSPRYKVTKRGQDVALRCDPISGHVSLYWYRQALGQGPEFLTYFNYEAQQDKSGLPNDRFSAERPEGSISTLTIQRTEQRDSAMYRCASSLGAGTEQYFGPGTRLTVT.

CDR3 sequence: CAISDRDRGAYGYTF. The CDR3 DNA sequence: TGTGCCATCAGTGACCGGGACCGGGGGGCCTATGGCTACACCTTC. The chain recombines TRBV10-3 with TRBJ1-2; TRBD1 is a possible D gene (6 bases). CDR1 is ENHRY, CDR2 SYGVKD, per germline. This CDR3 spans 15 amino acids. Trimming pared 3 bases from V and 4 bases from J, leaving 15 bases between.

The chain links TRBV7-9 to TRBJ1-1; no clear D gene. Germline loops: CDR1 SEHNR, CDR2 FQNEAQ (reference sequence). The CDR3 is made up of 13 amino acids. The V gene lost 3 bases and the J gene lost 2 bases, with 7 bases spanning the gap. The CDR3 loop reads CASSFVLNTEAFF. CDR3 in DNA: TGTGCCAGCAGCTTTGTGTTAAACACTGAAGCTTTCTTT.

The V and J genes are TRBV9 and TRBJ1-6, with D possibly TRBD1 on 6 matching bases. The V end lost 3 bases, the J end lost 4 bases, and 17 bases lay between the germline ends. Per the germline V gene, CDR1 is SGDLS and CDR2 is YYNGEE. The CDR3 contains 17 residues. The CDR3 protein is CASSAEPGGAYNSPLHF. In DNA, the CDR3 is TGTGCCAGCAGCGCCGAGCCGGGGGGGGCTTATAATTCACCCCTCCACTTT.

The table lists this clone with a few counts. V gene TRBV11-2 combines with J gene TRBJ1-1, with TRBD1 matching 12 bases. Germline lookup yields CDR1 SGHAT and CDR2 FQNNGV. The CDR3 has 16 amino acids. The ends lost 2 bases at V and 7 bases at J; junction bases unmatched: 8. The CDR3 region has the DNA TGTGCCAGCAGCTTATTGATGGGACAGGGGGCCAGTGAAGCTTTCTTT. It translates to CASSLLMGQGASEAFF.

V usage is TRBV13 and J usage is TRBJ1-2; 7 bases agree with TRBD1. The CDR3 sequence is 16 residues long. The trim removed 5 bases at V and 2 bases at J, leaving 11 bases unmatched. Germline V gene lookup returns CDR1 PRHDT and CDR2 FYEKMQ (reference sequence). The CDR3 region is CASSIRAQGINYGYTF. CDR3 bases: TGTGCCAGCAGCATCCGAGCACAGGGGATAAACTATGGCTACACCTTC.

V and J are TRBV9 and TRBJ1-2, with a tentative D call TRBD1 (5 bases). Trimming removed 7 bases at V and 7 bases at J, with 8 bases between. There are 10 residues in the CDR3. CDR1 and CDR2 from the germline V gene are SGDLS and YYNGEE. CDR3 region: CASSGVGYTF. In DNA, the CDR3 is TGTGCCAGCTCGGGGGTTGGCTACACCTTC.

The chain uses TRBV5-4 and TRBJ2-5, with D possibly being TRBD2 (5 bases). V was clipped by 0 bases and J by 9 bases, with 6 bases between them. This CDR3 has 11 amino acids. Germline V lookup: CDR1 SGHNT, CDR2 YYREEE (reference sequence). CDR3 sequence: CASSLGAAQYF. The CDR3 nucleotides are TGTGCCAGCAGCTTGGGAGCGGCCCAGTACTTC.

The rearrangement joins TRBV7-2 to TRBJ1-1; no reliable D call. This CDR3 contains 12 residues. The V end lost 3 bases, the J end lost 2 bases, and 4 bases lay between the germline ends. CDR1 SGHTA and CDR2 FQGNSA come from the germline V gene. CDR3 sequence (DNA): TGTGCCAGCAGCTTTTATAACACTGAAGCTTTCTTT. Protein sequence: CASSFYNTEAFF.

The chain uses TRBV18 and TRBJ1-2; 7 bases align to TRBD1. Germline CDR1 reads KGHSH; CDR2 reads LQKENI. The CDR3 is 13 residues long. Trimming took 2 bases from V and 10 from J; bases not matched to a gene: 7. The CDR3 region has the DNA TGTGCCAGCTCACCAGGGGGACAGCAGGTCTACACCTTC. The encoded protein is CASSPGGQQVYTF. Looking up the rest from reference TRBV18 and TRBJ1-2 gives the full variable domain: NAGVMQNPRHLVRRRGQEARLRCSPMKGHSHVYWYRQLPEEGLKFMVYLQKENIIDESGMPKERFSAEFPKEGPSILRIQQVVRGDSAAYFCASSPGGQQVYTFGSGTRLTVV.

The rearrangement links TRBV7-3 to TRBJ1-1, with D uncertain. Germline V lookup: CDR1 SGHTA, CDR2 FQGTGA. This CDR3 has 15 residues. The V end was cut by 5 bases, the J end by 1 base, with 14 bases between. The CDR3: CASSPRTGKNTEAFF. The CDR3 DNA is TGTGCCAGCAGCCCCAGGACGGGGAAGAACACTGAAGCTTTCTTT.

The rearrangement uses TRBV12-3 or TRBV12-4 and TRBJ1-4; D is ambiguous. The CDR3 sequence is 11 residues long. Trimming cost V 3 bases and J 6 bases, with 2 bases left between them. The CDR3 nucleotides are TGTGCCAGCAGTTTCTATGAAAAACTGTTTTTT. Residues: CASSFYEKLFF.

This clone appeared a few times. V gene TRBV2 combines with J gene TRBJ1-2; tentative D call: TRBD1 (5 bases). The germline V and J ends were trimmed by 7 bases and 8 bases, with 14 bases remaining between them. The CDR3 length is 12 residues. Germline CDR1 and CDR2: SNHLY and FYNNEI. The DNA of the CDR3 is TGTGCCAGCACTTCCGTAGACAGAGGCTACACCTTC. Encoded protein: CASTSVDRGYTF. The whole variable domain, filled in from reference TRBV2 and TRBJ1-2, reads EPEVTQTPSHQVTQMGQEVILRCVPISNHLYFYWYRQILGQKVEFLVSFYNNEISEKSEIFDDQFSVERPDGSNFTLKIRSTKLEDSAMYFCASTSVDRGYTFGSGTRLTVV.

The chain joins TRBV29-1 to TRBJ2-3; perhaps TRBD2 as D (6 bases). V gave up 4 bases and J gave up 5 bases, with 7 bases separating them. The CDR3 runs 11 residues. Germline assignment: CDR1 SQVTM and CDR2 ANQGSEA. CDR3 loop: CSVGGGDTQYF. The CDR3 DNA sequence: TGCAGCGTTGGGGGAGGAGATACGCAGTATTTT.

The chain joins TRBV7-3 to TRBJ1-1, with D tentatively TRBD1 (5 bases). V lost 0 bases, J lost 3 bases, and 11 bases lay in between. Germline assignment: CDR1 SGHTA and CDR2 FQGTGA. The CDR3 spans 15 residues. This CDR3 reads CASSLTTGEDTEAFF. Written as DNA, the CDR3 is TGTGCCAGCAGCTTAACTACGGGGGAGGACACTGAAGCTTTCTTT. Full variable domain (rest looked up from reference TRBV7-3 and TRBJ1-1): GAGVSQTPSNKVTEKGKYVELRCDPISGHTALYWYRQSLGQGPEFLIYFQGTGAADDSGLPNDRFFAVRPEGSVSTLKIQRTERGDSAVYLCASSLTTGEDTEAFFGQGTRLTVV.

The genes are TRBV3-1 (or the pseudogene TRBV3-2) and TRBJ2-3, with a tentative D call TRBD1 (5 bases). CDR1 is LGHDT and CDR2 is YNNKEL in the germline V gene (reference sequence). This CDR3 spans 15 amino acids. Between the trimmed V and J ends, which lost 2 bases and 2 bases, there was a span of 11 bases. CDR3 region: CASSQSGRVTDTQYF. For the CDR3, the DNA is TGTGCCAGCAGCCAATCCGGCAGGGTCACAGATACGCAGTATTTT.

The chain uses TRBV7-2 and TRBJ2-7; TRBD2 matches 7 bases. This CDR3 region has 13 residues. Trimming removed 4 bases from V and 5 bases from J; junction bases left unmatched: 5. Germline-derived CDR1 and CDR2 are SGHTA and FQGNSA. The CDR3 is CASSYWLADEQYF. The CDR3 coding sequence is TGTGCCAGCAGCTATTGGCTAGCGGACGAGCAGTACTTC.

The rearrangement links TRBV6-1 to TRBJ1-2; D not resolved. Looked up from germline, CDR1 is MNHNS and CDR2 is SASEGT. Between the trimmed V and J ends, which lost 3 bases and 0 bases, there was a span of 5 bases. This CDR3 has 13 residues. CDR3 in amino acids: CASSEAANYGYTF. The CDR3 coding sequence is TGTGCCAGCAGTGAGGCAGCTAACTATGGCTACACCTTC.